Below are 24 T cell receptor beta chains sequenced from a single sample in a study of breast tumors, draining lymph nodes, adjacent tissues. TCRdb fed the multiplex PCR reads into MiXCR, producing one record per CDR3 protein. Seen here are 290,000 or so distinct CDR3 sequences, 30% to 35% observed once, and the top ten hold 0.85% to 1.2%. Axillary draining lymph nodes of breast cancer patients supplied the node samples. Sequenced sample: axillary lymph node tissue. These TCRs come from a female donor with breast cancer. Some clones in this sample may be carry-over from other donors' samples.

This clonotype has ten or more counts. The J gene is TRBJ2-7, the V gene TRBV7-8; 10 nucleotides agree with TRBD1. Germline values: CDR1 SGHVS, CDR2 FQNEAQ. The CDR3 runs 16 residues. Losses at the gene ends were 1 base for V and 5 bases for J; bases not matched to a gene: 8. The CDR3: CASSLVVTGTGDEQYF. CDR3 nucleotide sequence: TGTGCCAGCAGCTTAGTGGTTACCGGGACAGGGGACGAGCAGTACTTC.

This clonotype showed up many times. The V gene is TRBV20-1, the J gene TRBJ1-6, with 8 bases that match TRBD1. From germline, CDR1 is DFQATT and CDR2 SNEGSKA (reference sequence). J lost 10 bases, V lost 6 bases, and 5 bases had no gene match. The CDR3 covers 12 residues. The CDR3 region has the DNA TGCAGTGCCTATCAGGGGGCCTCACCCCTCCACTTT. Translation: CSAYQGASPLHF.

There are many counts of this clonotype. The chain couples TRBV5-1 to TRBJ2-1; D tentatively fits TRBD1 or TRBD2 (6 bases each). Looked up from germline, CDR1 is SGHRS and CDR2 is YFSETQ. CDR3 size: 15 residues. V gave up 0 bases and J gave up 6 bases, with 13 bases separating them. The CDR3 DNA is TGCGCCAGCAGCTTGGTCCGGGGGCAGAGCAATGAGCAGTTCTTC. It codes for CASSLVRGQSNEQFF. Filled out from reference TRBV5-1 and TRBJ2-1, the complete variable domain reads KAGVTQTPRYLIKTRGQQVTLSCSPISGHRSVSWYQQTPGQGLQFLFEYFSETQRNKGNFPGRFSGRQFSNSRSEMNVSTLELGDSALYLCASSLVRGQSNEQFFGPGTRLTVL.

This clonotype was seen many times. The rearrangement uses TRBV6-6 and TRBJ2-2; TRBD1 is a possible D gene (5 bases). The CDR3 is made up of 14 amino acids. Germline CDR1 is MNHNY and CDR2 is SVGAGI (reference sequence). V gave up 2 bases and J gave up 1 base, with 5 bases separating them. The chain's CDR3 is CASSYDRNTGELFF. In nucleotides, the CDR3 is TGTGCCAGCAGTTACGACAGGAACACCGGGGAGCTGTTTTTT.

The chain recombines TRBV20-1 with TRBJ2-5; the D gene is possibly TRBD2 (5 bases). The V end was cut by 4 bases, the J end by 2 bases, with 11 bases between. The CDR3 runs to 13 residues. Germline lookup yields CDR1 DFQATT and CDR2 SNEGSKA (reference sequence). CDR3 protein: CSAKVSVQETQYF. The DNA for the CDR3 is TGCAGTGCTAAAGTTAGCGTTCAAGAGACCCAGTACTTC.

This clonotype has ten or more counts. The V and J genes are TRBV20-1 and TRBJ1-5, with a tentative D call TRBD1 (5 bases). Germline CDR1 is DFQATT and CDR2 is SNEGSKA (reference sequence). The CDR3 consists of 12 residues. Trimming left V 3 bases short and J 6 bases short, with 9 bases between. The CDR3 sequence is CSASSGPQPQHF. CDR3 DNA: TGCAGTGCTAGTTCAGGGCCTCAGCCCCAGCATTTT.

This clonotype came up many times. The chain carries TRBV10-3 and TRBJ2-3; no firm D call. Germline assignment: CDR1 ENHRY and CDR2 SYGVKD. The CDR3 is made up of 14 amino acids. The V end was cut by 4 bases, the J end by 5 bases, with 13 bases between. The CDR3 nucleotides are TGTGCCATCAGTGCTAACCGAAACATAGATACGCAGTATTTT. Protein: CAISANRNIDTQYF.

Comments on this clonotype: This may be a read error, as it is one base from a much larger clone. This rearrangement joins TRBV11-2 to TRBJ2-7; D assignment may be TRBD1 or TRBD2 (5 bases each). Trimming cost V 5 bases and J 4 bases, with 15 bases left between them. The CDR3 totals 14 residues. CDR1 is SGHAT, CDR2 FQNNGV, per germline. CDR3 bases: TGTGCCAGCAGCCCCGGGACGTTGACGTACGAGCAGTACTTC. Residues: CASSPGTLTYEQYF.

This clonotype was seen many times. The chain has TRBV5-1 and TRBJ2-7; D gene unclear. This CDR3 is built from 13 residues. V was clipped by 1 base and J by 1 base, with 6 bases between them. The germline gives CDR1 SGHRS, CDR2 YFSETQ. CDR3 bases: TGCGCCAGCAGCTTGCCAGAGTCCTACGAGCAGTACTTC. It translates to CASSLPESYEQYF.

Note on this clonotype: A read error may explain this, as a much larger clone is one base away. The CDR3 nucleotides are TGTGCCAGCAGTTACTCGACCGGGAAGGTGGTCTATGGCTACACCTTC. This encodes CASSYSTGKVVYGYTF. J is TRBJ1-2 and V is TRBV6-2 or TRBV6-3, with unresolved D. The V end lost 0 bases, the J end lost 4 bases, and 15 bases lay between the germline ends. The CDR3 spans 16 residues. Germline CDR1 and CDR2: MNHEY and SVGEGT.

This clonotype was seen ten or more times. J is TRBJ1-6 and V is TRBV6-5, with D tentatively TRBD1 (5 bases). V dropped 7 bases and J dropped 6 bases, with 16 bases sitting between them. Germline-derived CDR1 and CDR2 are MNHEY and SVGAGI. The CDR3 consists of 15 residues. The CDR3 spells CASTQPGRANSPLHF. The CDR3 DNA reads TGTGCCAGCACCCAACCAGGGAGGGCTAATTCACCCCTCCACTTT.

The chain is built from TRBV5-4 and TRBJ2-7; the match to TRBD1 covers 10 bases. J gave up 0 bases and V 4 bases, and 13 bases lay outside the gene matches. Germline CDR1 and CDR2: SGHNT and YYREEE (reference sequence). CDR3 length equals 18 residues. CDR3 in DNA: TGTGCCAGCAGCCGCCGGGACAGGGGACTCCGAAGCTCCTACGAGCAGTACTTC. The encoded protein is CASSRRDRGLRSSYEQYF.

The sample holds many counts of this clonotype. V usage is TRBV11-2 and J usage is TRBJ1-4; D is undetermined. The CDR3 length is 15 residues. Looked up from germline, CDR1 is SGHAT and CDR2 is FQNNGV. Trimming left V 0 bases short and J 8 bases short, with 13 bases between. This chain's CDR3 is CASSLDAGLGEKLFF. The DNA of the CDR3 is TGTGCCAGCAGCTTAGATGCGGGTCTCGGGGAAAAACTGTTTTTT.

Remarks on this clonotype: The conserved phenylalanine or tryptophan is not found at the CDR3 terminus, so this likely reflects a read error. CDR3 DNA: TGTGCCAGCAGTCACCCCCAACCATCCAACACTGAAGCTTTCCTT. Its protein is CASSHPQPSNTEAFL. This chain uses TRBV6-1 with TRBJ1-1; D not certain. The CDR3 extends over 15 amino acids. CDR1 MNHNS and CDR2 SASEGT come from the germline V gene. V lost 5 bases, J lost 2 bases, and 15 bases lay in between.

The sample holds a few counts of this clonotype. The V gene is TRBV11-3, the J gene TRBJ1-1; perhaps TRBD1 as D (6 bases). CDR3 length: 13 residues. The V gene lost 5 bases and the J gene lost 1 base, with 8 bases spanning the gap. The germline V gene encodes CDR1 SGHNT and CDR2 YENEEA. CDR3: CASSPGENTEAFF. CDR3 sequence (DNA): TGTGCCAGCAGCCCAGGGGAGAACACTGAAGCTTTCTTT.

Of note for this clonotype: A read error may account for a junction end that differs from germline. The rearrangement links TRBV12-3 or TRBV12-4 to TRBJ2-5, with a weak D call TRBD2 (5 bases). This CDR3 has 13 residues. CDR3 sequence reads: CASSSRGREAQCF. The CDR3 bases are TGTGCCAGCAGCTCACGAGGGCGAGAGGCCCAGTGCTTC.

This clonotype was seen repeatedly, ten times or more. A junction end diverges from the germline sequence, so it may reflect a read error. The gene calls are TRBV29-1 and TRBJ1-5; D not certain. The CDR3 length is 12 residues. Germline CDR1 reads SQVTM; CDR2 reads ANQGSEA. DNA for the CDR3: TGCAGCGTTGTCATTAGCAGTCAGCCCCAGCATTTT. Encoded protein: CSVVISSQPQHF.

At least ten counts were recorded for this clonotype. The chain joins TRBV7-2 to TRBJ2-3; 10 bases align to TRBD2. Germline V gives CDR1 SGHTA, CDR2 FQGNSA. This CDR3 spans 16 amino acids. Trimming at V came to 0 bases and at J to 8 bases, leaving 8 bases not matched to a gene. CDR3 sequence reads: CASSLALASGRGTQYF. The CDR3 nucleotides read TGTGCCAGCAGCTTAGCGCTGGCTAGCGGGAGAGGTACGCAGTATTTT.

V and J are TRBV6-2 or TRBV6-3 and TRBJ2-1; the match to TRBD2 covers 10 bases. Germline CDR1 MNHEY, CDR2 SVGEGT. The J segment lost 6 bases and the V segment lost 3 bases, leaving 8 bases of the junction unmatched. The CDR3 loop spans 16 amino acids. The CDR3 reads CASSYSLAGVRNEQFF. In DNA form, the CDR3 reads TGTGCCAGCAGTTATAGCCTAGCGGGAGTTCGCAATGAGCAGTTCTTC.

This clonotype was counted ten times or more. The V and J genes are TRBV24-1 and TRBJ2-7, with 11 bases identical to TRBD1. From germline, CDR1 is KGHDR and CDR2 SFDVKD. Unmatched junction bases numbered 9, after V lost 3 bases and J lost 6 bases. The CDR3 totals 16 residues. The CDR3 sequence: CATSDPPGQGAGEQYF. CDR3 DNA: TGTGCCACCAGTGATCCCCCCGGACAGGGGGCGGGCGAGCAGTACTTC.

The genes are TRBV7-2 and TRBJ2-7; 9 bases map to TRBD2. CDR3 size: 11 residues. CDR1 and CDR2 (germline): SGHTA, FQGNSA. Trimming took 8 bases from V and 6 from J; bases not matched to a gene: 2. For the CDR3, the DNA is TGTGCCAGCGCGGGAGGGCCCGAGCAGTACTTC. Translated: CASAGGPEQYF.

This clonotype showed up many times. The chain employs TRBV4-2 and TRBJ2-7, with D perhaps matching TRBD1 (6 bases). The CDR3 consists of 14 residues. Germline V lookup: CDR1 LGHNA, CDR2 YNFKEQ. Trimming removed 0 bases at V and 6 bases at J, with 12 bases between. The CDR3 sequence: CASSQDLGAGEQYF. Here the CDR3 DNA reads TGTGCCAGCAGCCAAGATTTGGGGGCCGGCGAGCAGTACTTC.

Comments on this clonotype: A much larger clone lies one base from this, so it may be a read error. The conserved phenylalanine or tryptophan normally closing the CDR3 is absent here, so this likely arose from a read error. J is TRBJ2-1 and V is TRBV7-9, with D unresolved. The V gene lost 2 bases and the J gene lost 0 bases, with 5 bases spanning the gap. Germline CDR1 is SEHNR and CDR2 is FQNEAQ (reference sequence). CDR3 size: 14 residues. The CDR3: CASSLLVSYNEQFL. In nucleotides, the CDR3 is TGTGCCAGCAGCTTACTAGTCTCCTACAATGAGCAGTTCCTC.

This clonotype was seen repeatedly, ten times or more. The chain is built from TRBV10-3 and TRBJ2-7; the match to TRBD2 covers 10 bases. Germline V gives CDR1 ENHRY, CDR2 SYGVKD. Germline trimming cut 9 bases from V and 5 bases from J; bases unmatched to any gene: 7. This CDR3 comprises 13 residues. The CDR3 sequence: CAMRAGGPDEQYF. In DNA form, the CDR3 reads TGTGCCATGAGAGCGGGAGGGCCCGACGAGCAGTACTTC.